These 2 T cell receptor beta chains were all obtained from the same sample, sequenced in a study of blood T cell repertoires in COVID-19. Some clones are missing from TCRdb's copy, which holds only in-frame ones; the method was immunoSEQ multiplex PCR. Of about 170,000 clones in the sample, approximately 84% are singletons; the top ten hold more than 6.5%. The sequenced sample consisted of PBMCs or T cells enriched from blood (not recorded which). The receptors were gathered from a woman aged 50 to 60 who had recovered from COVID-19.

The V call is TRBV7-2, the J call TRBJ2-3, with 9 bases aligning to TRBD1. This CDR3 contains 15 residues. The germline V gene has CDR1 SGHTA and CDR2 FQGNSA. V was pared by 6 bases and J by 4 bases, with 8 bases of the junction left unmatched. CDR3 nucleotide sequence: TGTGCCAGCAGGCCCGGGACAGGGTTTTCAGATACGCAGTATTTT. Translated: CASRPGTGFSDTQYF.

The chain joins TRBV29-1 to TRBJ2-7, with 7 bases that match TRBD2. The germline V gene has CDR1 SQVTM and CDR2 ANQGSEA. The CDR3 spans 17 residues. V gave up 0 bases and J gave up 0 bases; unmatched junction bases: 11. This CDR3 is CSVEDPVASGSSYEQYF. The CDR3 coding sequence is TGCAGCGTTGAAGATCCCGTCGCTAGCGGAAGCTCCTACGAGCAGTACTTC.